These 29 T cell receptor beta chains originate from one sample sequenced in a study of blood T cell repertoires in COVID-19 (dated by TCRdb to the early 2020s). The protocol used for the library was the immunoSEQ multiplex PCR assay. Sourced from immuneACCESS, this table was stored by TCRdb with only in-frame sequences that have V and J called. A share of the clones is absent; for the studies checked, an unresolved V gene accounts for under half, and the remainder has no known explanation. This sample lists a few hundred thousand clones; under 90% were detected once. The biggest ten clones account for around 20% of the sample. Source material: peripheral blood. The origin of the receptors is a man aged 25 to 40 with active or convalescent COVID-19.

This chain uses TRBV18 with TRBJ2-7; tentatively, D is TRBD2 (5 bases). Trimming removed 2 bases at V and 5 bases at J, with 7 bases between. The CDR3 extends over 12 amino acids. Per germline, CDR1 KGHSH and CDR2 LQKENI. Here the CDR3 reads CASSPVANEQYF. CDR3 nucleotide sequence: TGTGCCAGCTCACCAGTAGCGAACGAGCAGTACTTC.

This clone has more than one count but fewer than ten. V and J are TRBV27 and TRBJ1-1, with 8 bases identical to TRBD1. CDR3 length equals 14 residues. In germline, CDR1 is MNHEY, CDR2 SMNVEV (reference sequence). The V and J ends lost 2 bases and 4 bases, in that order; junction bases with no gene match: 3. CDR3 sequence (DNA): TGTGCCAGCAGTTTACAGGGGGCGGTCACTGAAGCTTTCTTT. It yields the protein CASSLQGAVTEAFF.

This rearrangement joins TRBV5-1 to TRBJ2-7, with 9 nucleotides matching TRBD2. Germline V gene data show CDR1 as SGHRS and CDR2 as YFSETQ. V shed 3 bases, J shed 5 bases, and the junction held 9 bases outside the gene matches. The CDR3 sequence is 15 residues long. This CDR3 reads CASSSEPLAGNEQYF. CDR3 DNA: TGCGCCAGCAGCTCCGAGCCCCTAGCGGGAAACGAGCAGTACTTC.

V is TRBV27 and J is TRBJ2-2, with 11 bases that match TRBD2. The V gene's germline CDR1 is MNHEY and CDR2 SMNVEV (reference sequence). This CDR3 contains 18 residues. The J segment lost 4 bases and the V segment lost 4 bases, leaving 11 bases of the junction unmatched. For the CDR3, the DNA is TGTGCCAGCAGTTCCATCCCGGGACTAGCGGAGAGCACCGGGGAGCTGTTTTTT. This gives the protein CASSSIPGLAESTGELFF.

The chain has TRBV3-1 (or the pseudogene TRBV3-2) and TRBJ2-3; a weak D match, TRBD2 (6 bases). Trimming pared 4 bases from V and 0 bases from J, leaving 8 bases between. The V gene's germline CDR1 is LGHDT and CDR2 YNNKEL (reference sequence). The CDR3 length is 14 residues. In DNA form, the CDR3 reads TGTGCCAGCAGCCGGAGCGGGAGCACAGATACGCAGTATTTT. Translating gives CASSRSGSTDTQYF.

The rearrangement joins TRBV18 to TRBJ1-5; tentatively, D is TRBD1 (5 bases). The CDR3 contains 15 residues. The ends were cut back, 2 bases at V and 2 bases at J, with 10 bases in the middle. Germline values: CDR1 KGHSH, CDR2 LQKENI. Here the CDR3 reads CASSPTDSGNQPQHF. The DNA of the CDR3 is TGTGCCAGCTCACCAACAGACAGTGGCAATCAGCCCCAGCATTTT.

V and J are TRBV4-3 and TRBJ2-3; a weak D match, TRBD1 (6 bases). Germline CDR1 is LGHNA and CDR2 is YSLEER. The CDR3 length is 20 residues. V was cut by 1 base and J by 4 bases, with 27 bases left in between. Here the CDR3 DNA reads TGCGCCAGCAGCCAAGGCTCAGGGGATTTGGGCCGCCTGCCCCCAGATACGCAGTATTTT. Encoded protein: CASSQGSGDLGRLPPDTQYF.

J is TRBJ1-1 and V is TRBV25-1, with no clear D. Between the trimmed V and J ends, which lost 1 base and 7 bases, there was a span of 10 bases. The germline CDR1 and CDR2 sequences are MGHDK and SYGVNS. The CDR3 sequence is 13 residues long. CDR3 in DNA: TGTGCCAGCAGTGAATCTGCTGCGGGTGAAGCTTTCTTT. Encoded protein: CASSESAAGEAFF.

V gene TRBV4-3 combines with J gene TRBJ1-4; D ambiguous. The CDR3 length is 15 residues. The V gene's germline CDR1 is LGHNA and CDR2 YSLEER. V gave up 1 base and J gave up 4 bases, with 10 bases separating them. The CDR3 protein is CASSQGGGVNEKLFF. The CDR3 DNA is TGCGCCAGCAGCCAAGGTGGCGGGGTTAATGAAAAACTGTTTTTT.

J is TRBJ1-5 and V is TRBV28, with a weak D call TRBD1 (5 bases). Germline V gene data show CDR1 as MDHEN and CDR2 as SYDVKM. CDR3 length: 14 residues. The V end lost 5 bases, the J end lost 5 bases, and 13 bases lay between the germline ends. CDR3 nucleotides: TGTGCCAGCAGTGTGGGGGGAAGTCATCAGCCCCAGCATTTT. Translated, it gives CASSVGGSHQPQHF.

The chain employs TRBV20-1 and TRBJ1-2; D is undetermined. The V gene's germline CDR1 is DFQATT and CDR2 SNEGSKA (reference sequence). The V end was cut by 6 bases, the J end by 3 bases, with 14 bases between. The CDR3 has 13 residues. The CDR3 region is CSASPGTHYGYTF. CDR3 coding DNA: TGCAGTGCAAGTCCAGGAACTCACTATGGCTACACCTTC.

V is TRBV4-3 and J is TRBJ1-1; the D is unclear. Germline V lookup: CDR1 LGHNA, CDR2 YSLEER. Trimming removed 6 bases from V and 6 bases from J, with 14 bases in between. The CDR3 has 13 residues. CDR3 bases: TGCGCCAGCAGTCGAATGGGCACGGCTGAAGCTTTCTTT. Translated, it gives CASSRMGTAEAFF.

There are a few counts of this clone. The rearrangement joins TRBV18 to TRBJ2-2, with D possibly TRBD2 on 5 matching bases. Trimming left V 6 bases short and J 3 bases short, with 8 bases between. The length of the CDR3 is 13 residues. Per the germline V gene, CDR1 is KGHSH and CDR2 is LQKENI. The CDR3 DNA follows: TGTGCCAGCTCCCAACTAGACACCGGGGAGCTGTTTTTT. It codes for CASSQLDTGELFF.

The CDR3 DNA follows: TGTGCCAGCAGTTACTCGAGGACAGGGGAAATCTATGGCTACACCTTC. This codes for CASSYSRTGEIYGYTF. The V and J genes are TRBV6-2 or TRBV6-3 and TRBJ1-2; TRBD1 agrees at 9 bases. Germline loops: CDR1 MNHEY, CDR2 SVGEGT. This CDR3 comprises 16 residues. With V trimmed by 0 bases and J by 4 bases, 6 bases remained unmatched.

V and J are TRBV5-1 and TRBJ2-1; TRBD2 matches at 7 bases. J lost 5 bases, V lost 0 bases, and 8 bases had no gene match. CDR3 length: 16 residues. Germline CDR1 reads SGHRS; CDR2 reads YFSETQ. The CDR3 sequence is CASSLASGRNNNEQFF. The CDR3 region has the DNA TGCGCCAGCAGCTTGGCTAGCGGACGAAATAACAATGAGCAGTTCTTC.

This chain uses TRBV9 with TRBJ1-3; a weak D match, TRBD1 (6 bases). With 3 bases removed from V and 7 bases from J, the gap between germline ends came to 20 bases. CDR3 size: 16 residues. CDR1 SGDLS and CDR2 YYNGEE come from the germline V gene. The CDR3 bases are TGTGCCAGCAGCGCTAAGGACAGCCAGTTGGGGAACACCATATATTTT. Amino acid sequence: CASSAKDSQLGNTIYF.

The sample holds one count of this clone. V gene TRBV19 combines with J gene TRBJ2-3; 14 bases are shared with TRBD2. Trimming at V came to 5 bases and at J to 3 bases, leaving 10 bases not matched to a gene. This CDR3 comprises 18 residues. Germline lookup yields CDR1 LNHDA and CDR2 SQIVND (reference sequence). The CDR3 is CASSSPGLAGARTDTQYF. CDR3 DNA: TGTGCCAGTAGTTCTCCGGGACTAGCGGGAGCTAGAACAGATACGCAGTATTTT.

This clone was counted once. The chain links TRBV5-1 to TRBJ2-3, with TRBD2 matching 10 bases. V lost 1 base to trimming and J lost 2 bases; unmatched junction nucleotides: 4. Per germline, CDR1 SGHRS and CDR2 YFSETQ. The CDR3 runs 16 residues. The CDR3 DNA follows: TGCGCCAGCAGCTTGACTAGCGGGACACCCACAGATACGCAGTATTTT. Translated: CASSLTSGTPTDTQYF.

This clone appeared once. The genes are TRBV28 and TRBJ2-7, with a possible D match to TRBD1 (6 bases). CDR1 is MDHEN, CDR2 SYDVKM, per germline. Trimming stripped 6 bases from V and 3 bases from J, with 18 bases between. This CDR3 spans 15 amino acids. As DNA, the CDR3 is TGTGCCAGCAGCTCACCGGGACATATAGACTACGAGCAGTACTTC. Its protein product is CASSSPGHIDYEQYF.

This chain connects TRBV4-2 to TRBJ2-5, with 10 positions matching TRBD1. Trimming took 2 bases from V and 3 from J; bases not matched to a gene: 3. Germline CDR1 reads LGHNA; CDR2 reads YNFKEQ. This CDR3 spans 15 amino acids. For the CDR3, the DNA is TGTGCCAGCAGCCAACCCGGGACAGGGGAAGAGACCCAGTACTTC. Its translation: CASSQPGTGEETQYF.

The chain is built from TRBV7-9 and TRBJ1-2, with a possible D match to TRBD1 (6 bases). Germline assignment: CDR1 SEHNR and CDR2 FQNEAQ (reference sequence). This CDR3 spans 14 amino acids. V shed 4 bases and J shed 5 bases, with 14 bases lying between them. The CDR3 loop reads CASSSGASGYGYTF. CDR3 sequence (DNA): TGTGCCAGCAGCTCAGGGGCCTCGGGGTATGGCTACACCTTC.

V and J are TRBV5-4 and TRBJ1-5; tentative D call: TRBD1 (5 bases). The germline V gene has CDR1 SGHNT and CDR2 YYREEE (reference sequence). Deletions cut 3 bases from V and 5 bases from J, with 15 bases between. The CDR3 is 15 residues long. The CDR3 here is CASSSGSGADQPQHF. CDR3 bases: TGTGCCAGCAGCTCTGGTAGCGGGGCGGATCAGCCCCAGCATTTT.

V usage is TRBV30 and J usage is TRBJ2-7; 9 bases match TRBD1. Germline V gives CDR1 GTSNPN, CDR2 SVGIG (reference sequence). CDR3 length: 13 residues. The J segment lost 12 bases and the V segment lost 1 base, leaving 10 bases of the junction unmatched. The CDR3 coding sequence is TGTGCCTGGAGTGCGTGGGGACAGGGCCTGGGGTACTTC. It encodes CAWSAWGQGLGYF.

The chain uses TRBV15 and TRBJ2-4; D unresolved. There are 14 residues in the CDR3. CDR1 LNHNV and CDR2 YYDKDF come from the germline V gene (reference sequence). With 0 bases removed from V and 6 bases from J, the gap between germline ends came to 9 bases. CDR3 DNA: TGTGCCACCAGCAGAGAAGCCAAGCGAAACATTCAGTACTTC. Protein sequence: CATSREAKRNIQYF.

This rearrangement joins TRBV30 to TRBJ1-6; 8 bases match TRBD1. Germline loops: CDR1 GTSNPN, CDR2 SVGIG (reference sequence). The CDR3 contains 15 residues. V shed 3 bases and J 6 bases; nucleotides not matched to a gene: 7. CDR3 nucleotides: TGTGCCTGGAGCGCTGGGACAGGTCCTAATTCACCCCTCCACTTT. Residues: CAWSAGTGPNSPLHF.

This chain links TRBV4-2 with TRBJ2-7; 7 bases are shared with TRBD2. The CDR3 totals 15 residues. Looked up from germline, CDR1 is LGHNA and CDR2 is YNFKEQ. With 6 bases clipped from V and 2 bases from J, the junction kept 10 bases outside the gene matches. The CDR3 loop is CASSQTPGGAYEQYF. CDR3 bases: TGTGCCAGCAGTCAAACTCCGGGGGGAGCCTACGAGCAGTACTTC.

V and J are TRBV12-2 and TRBJ2-5; the D call of TRBD2 is as the table states it, not checked on the DNA. TRBV12-2 is flagged as a pseudogene. This CDR3 contains 14 residues. The CDR3 DNA sequence: TGTGCAAGTCGCGCCCGGACCGGGGTCTTGTCCCAGTACTTC. It translates to CASRARTGVLSQYF.

The V gene is TRBV3-1 (or the pseudogene TRBV3-2), the J gene TRBJ2-7, with D maybe TRBD2 (5 bases). The germline gives CDR1 LGHDT, CDR2 YNNKEL (reference sequence). Trimming shortened V by 0 bases and J by 3 bases, and 12 bases separated the two germline ends. The CDR3 length is 15 residues. DNA of the CDR3: TGTGCCAGCAGCCAAGATCTAGCCACCAGCTACGAGCAGTACTTC. It specifies CASSQDLATSYEQYF.

This chain uses TRBV30 with TRBJ2-7; the match to TRBD2 covers 14 bases. This CDR3 is 18 amino acids long. J was trimmed by 1 base and V by 1 base; bases with no gene match: 9. Germline V CDR1 and CDR2: GTSNPN, SVGIG (reference sequence). In nucleotides, the CDR3 is TGTGCCTGGAGTGCAAATCTGGGACTAGCGGGGGTATCCTACGAGCAGTACTTC. Translated: CAWSANLGLAGVSYEQYF. The full variable domain, with the rest looked up from reference TRBV30 and TRBJ2-7, is SQTIHQWPATLVQPVGSPLSLECTVEGTSNPNLYWYRQAAGRGLQLLFYSVGIGQISSEVPQNLSASRPQDRQFILSSKKLLLSDSGFYLCAWSANLGLAGVSYEQYFGPGTRLTVT.